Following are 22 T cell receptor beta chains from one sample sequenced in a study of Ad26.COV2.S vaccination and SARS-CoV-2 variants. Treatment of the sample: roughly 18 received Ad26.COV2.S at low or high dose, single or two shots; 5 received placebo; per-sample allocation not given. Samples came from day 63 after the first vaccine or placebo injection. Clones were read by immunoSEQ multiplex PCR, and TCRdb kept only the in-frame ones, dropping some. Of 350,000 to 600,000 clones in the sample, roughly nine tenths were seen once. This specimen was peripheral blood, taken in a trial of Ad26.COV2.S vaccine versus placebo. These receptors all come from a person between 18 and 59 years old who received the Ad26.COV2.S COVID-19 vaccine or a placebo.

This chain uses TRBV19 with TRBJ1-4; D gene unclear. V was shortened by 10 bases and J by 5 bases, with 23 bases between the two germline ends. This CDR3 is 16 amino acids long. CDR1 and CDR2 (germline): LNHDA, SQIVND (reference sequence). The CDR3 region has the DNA TGTGCCACCTCGTACCTGGGAGAGGTTCAGAATGAAAAACTGTTTTTT. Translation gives CATSYLGEVQNEKLFF. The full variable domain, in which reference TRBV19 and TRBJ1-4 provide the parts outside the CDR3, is DGGITQSPKYLFRKEGQNVTLSCEQNLNHDAMYWYRQDPGQGLRLIYYSQIVNDFQKGDIAEGYSVSREKKESFPLTVTSAQKNPTAFYLCATSYLGEVQNEKLFFGSGTQLSVL.

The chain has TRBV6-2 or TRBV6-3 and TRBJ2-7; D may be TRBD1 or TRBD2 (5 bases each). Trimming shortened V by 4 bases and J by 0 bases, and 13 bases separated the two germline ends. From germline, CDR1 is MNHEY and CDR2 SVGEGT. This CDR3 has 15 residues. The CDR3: CASSSGPLSSYEQYF. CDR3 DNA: TGTGCCAGCAGTTCGGGACCCCTCAGCTCCTACGAGCAGTACTTC.

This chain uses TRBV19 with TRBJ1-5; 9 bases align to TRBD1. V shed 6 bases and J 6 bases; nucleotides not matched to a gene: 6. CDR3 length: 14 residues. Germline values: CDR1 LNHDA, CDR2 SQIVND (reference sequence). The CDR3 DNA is TGTGCCAGTAGCCGGGACAGGGAGCGTCAGCCCCAGCATTTT. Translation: CASSRDRERQPQHF.

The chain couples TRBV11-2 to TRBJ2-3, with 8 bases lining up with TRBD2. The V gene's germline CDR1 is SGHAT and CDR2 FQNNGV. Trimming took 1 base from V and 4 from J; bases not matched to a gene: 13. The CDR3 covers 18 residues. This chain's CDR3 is CASSLGGASGSSADTQYF. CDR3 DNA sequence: TGTGCCAGCAGCTTAGGTGGGGCGAGCGGGAGTTCCGCAGATACGCAGTATTTT.

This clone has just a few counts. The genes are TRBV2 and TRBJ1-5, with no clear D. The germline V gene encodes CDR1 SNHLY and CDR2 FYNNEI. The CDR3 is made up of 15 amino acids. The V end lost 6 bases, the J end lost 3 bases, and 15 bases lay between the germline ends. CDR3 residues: CASRSSSGLNQPQHF. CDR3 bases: TGTGCCAGCAGGTCGAGCAGTGGCCTCAATCAGCCCCAGCATTTT.

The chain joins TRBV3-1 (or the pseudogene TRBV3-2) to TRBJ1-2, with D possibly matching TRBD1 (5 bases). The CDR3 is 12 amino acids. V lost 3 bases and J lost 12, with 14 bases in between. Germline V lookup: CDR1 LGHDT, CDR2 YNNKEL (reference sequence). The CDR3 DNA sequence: TGTGCCAGCAGCCAGGGCAGGGAAGGGAACACCTTC. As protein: CASSQGREGNTF.

The DNA for the CDR3 is TGTGCCAGCAGCCCTCCCGGGACACCCTACGAGCAGTACTTC. This codes for CASSPPGTPYEQYF. The chain recombines TRBV7-9 with TRBJ2-7, with D possibly being TRBD1 (6 bases). The V and J ends lost 5 bases and 2 bases respectively, with 13 bases between them. CDR3 size: 14 residues. Germline CDR1 is SEHNR and CDR2 is FQNEAQ (reference sequence).

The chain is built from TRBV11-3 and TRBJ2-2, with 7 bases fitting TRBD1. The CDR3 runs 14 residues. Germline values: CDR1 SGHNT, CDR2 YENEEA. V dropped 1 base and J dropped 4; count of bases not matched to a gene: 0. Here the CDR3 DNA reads TGTGCCAGCAGCTTAGGACAGGGCACCGGGGAGCTGTTTTTT. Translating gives CASSLGQGTGELFF. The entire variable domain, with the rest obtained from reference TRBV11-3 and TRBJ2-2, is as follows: EAGVVQSPRYKIIEKKQPVAFWCNPISGHNTLYWYLQNLGQGPELLIRYENEEAVDDSQLPKDRFSAERLKGVDSTLKIQPAELGDSAVYLCASSLGQGTGELFFGEGSRLTVL.

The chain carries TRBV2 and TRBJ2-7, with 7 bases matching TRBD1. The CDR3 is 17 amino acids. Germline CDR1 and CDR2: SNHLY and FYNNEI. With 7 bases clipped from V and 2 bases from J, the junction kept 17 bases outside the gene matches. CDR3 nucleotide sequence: TGTGCCAGCACTACAGGGGACCATCTCGTGCTTACCTACGAGCAGTACTTC. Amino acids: CASTTGDHLVLTYEQYF.

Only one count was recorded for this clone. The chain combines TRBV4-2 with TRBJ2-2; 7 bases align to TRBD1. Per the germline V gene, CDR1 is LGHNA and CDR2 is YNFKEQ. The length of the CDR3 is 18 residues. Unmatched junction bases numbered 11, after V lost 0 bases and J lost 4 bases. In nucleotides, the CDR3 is TGTGCCAGCAGCCAAGAGATCCCTCAGGGGGTGTTCACCGGGGAGCTGTTTTTT. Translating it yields CASSQEIPQGVFTGELFF.

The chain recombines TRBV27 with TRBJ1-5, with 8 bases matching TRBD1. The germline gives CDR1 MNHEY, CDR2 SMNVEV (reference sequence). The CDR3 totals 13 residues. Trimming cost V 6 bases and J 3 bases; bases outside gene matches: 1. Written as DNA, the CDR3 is TGTGCCAGCAGGACAGGGGACAATCAGCCCCAGCATTTT. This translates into CASRTGDNQPQHF.

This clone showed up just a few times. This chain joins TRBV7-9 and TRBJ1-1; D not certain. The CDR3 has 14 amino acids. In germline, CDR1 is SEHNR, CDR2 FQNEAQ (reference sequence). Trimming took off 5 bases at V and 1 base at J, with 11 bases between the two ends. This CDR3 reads CASSPPPPNTEAFF. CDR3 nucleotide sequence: TGTGCCAGCAGCCCTCCCCCTCCGAACACTGAAGCTTTCTTT. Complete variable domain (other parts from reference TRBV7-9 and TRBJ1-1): DTGVSQNPRHKITKRGQNVTFRCDPISEHNRLYWYRQTLGQGPEFLTYFQNEAQLEKSRLLSDRFSAERPKGSFSTLEIQRTEQGDSAMYLCASSPPPPNTEAFFGQGTRLTVV.

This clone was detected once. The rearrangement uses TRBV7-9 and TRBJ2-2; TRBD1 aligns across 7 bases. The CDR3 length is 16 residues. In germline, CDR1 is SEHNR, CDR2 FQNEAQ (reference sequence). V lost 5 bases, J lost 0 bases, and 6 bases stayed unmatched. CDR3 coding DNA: TGTGCCAGCAGCCGGGCGCAGGGGGCGAACACCGGGGAGCTGTTTTTT. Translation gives CASSRAQGANTGELFF. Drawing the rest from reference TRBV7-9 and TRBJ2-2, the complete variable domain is DTGVSQNPRHKITKRGQNVTFRCDPISEHNRLYWYRQTLGQGPEFLTYFQNEAQLEKSRLLSDRFSAERPKGSFSTLEIQRTEQGDSAMYLCASSRAQGANTGELFFGEGSRLTVL.

CDR3 coding DNA: TGTGCCTGGAGTCGACGGAGCTCCTACAATGAGCAGTTCTTC. This translates into CAWSRRSSYNEQFF. The chain joins TRBV30 to TRBJ2-1, with D unresolved. The CDR3 spans 14 residues. V shed 2 bases and J shed 0 bases, with 8 bases lying between them. CDR1 is GTSNPN and CDR2 is SVGIG in the germline V gene (reference sequence).

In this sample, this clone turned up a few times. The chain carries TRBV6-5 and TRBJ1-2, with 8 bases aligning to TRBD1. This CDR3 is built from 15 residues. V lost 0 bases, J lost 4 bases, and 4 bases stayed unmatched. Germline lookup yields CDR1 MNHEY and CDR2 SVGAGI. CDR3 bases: TGTGCCAGCAGTTACTCGACAGGACAGGGCTATGGCTACACCTTC. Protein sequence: CASSYSTGQGYGYTF.

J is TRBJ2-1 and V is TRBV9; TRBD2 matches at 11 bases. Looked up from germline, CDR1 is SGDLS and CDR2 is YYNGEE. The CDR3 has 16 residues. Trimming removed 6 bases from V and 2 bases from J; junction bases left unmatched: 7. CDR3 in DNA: TGTGCCAGCACCTCGGGACTAGCGGAAGCCTACAATGAGCAGTTCTTC. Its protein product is CASTSGLAEAYNEQFF.

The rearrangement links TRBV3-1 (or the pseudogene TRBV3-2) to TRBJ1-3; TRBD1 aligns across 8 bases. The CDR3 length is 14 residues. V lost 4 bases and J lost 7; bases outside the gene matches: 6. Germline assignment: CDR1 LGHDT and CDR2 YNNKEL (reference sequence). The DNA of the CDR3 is TGTGCCAGCAGCCTAACAGGGGGTAGGAACACCATATATTTT. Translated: CASSLTGGRNTIYF.

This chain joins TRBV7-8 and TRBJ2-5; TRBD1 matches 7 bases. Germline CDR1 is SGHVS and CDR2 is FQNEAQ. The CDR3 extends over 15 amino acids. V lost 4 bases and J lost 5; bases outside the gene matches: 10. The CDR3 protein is CASSSGTAGRETQYF. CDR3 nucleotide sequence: TGTGCCAGCAGCTCTGGGACAGCAGGACGGGAGACCCAGTACTTC.

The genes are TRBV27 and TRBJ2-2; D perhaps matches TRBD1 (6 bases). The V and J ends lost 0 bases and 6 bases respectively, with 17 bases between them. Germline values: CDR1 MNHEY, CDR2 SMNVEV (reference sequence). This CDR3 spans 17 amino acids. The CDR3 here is CASSLSDRAASPGELFF. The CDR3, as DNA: TGTGCCAGCAGTTTATCGGACAGAGCCGCCTCACCCGGGGAGCTGTTTTTT.

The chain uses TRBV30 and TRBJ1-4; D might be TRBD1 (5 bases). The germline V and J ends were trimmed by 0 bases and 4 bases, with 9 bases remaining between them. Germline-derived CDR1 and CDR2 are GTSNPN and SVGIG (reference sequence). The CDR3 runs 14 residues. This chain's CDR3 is CAWSVSQVNEKLFF. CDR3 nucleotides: TGTGCCTGGAGTGTATCACAGGTTAATGAAAAACTGTTTTTT.

CDR3: CASSATSGGSGELFF. As DNA, the CDR3 is TGTGCCAGCAGCGCCACTAGCGGGGGGTCCGGGGAGCTGTTTTTT. This chain joins TRBV9 and TRBJ2-2; TRBD2 matches at 12 bases. There are 15 residues in the CDR3. Germline CDR1 SGDLS, CDR2 YYNGEE. V shed 3 bases and J 6 bases; nucleotides not matched to a gene: 3.

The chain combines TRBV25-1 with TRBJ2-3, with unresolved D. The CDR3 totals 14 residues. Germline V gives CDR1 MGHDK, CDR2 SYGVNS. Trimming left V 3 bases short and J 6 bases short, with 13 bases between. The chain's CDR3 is CASSDKGRTDTQYF. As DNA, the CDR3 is TGTGCCAGCAGTGATAAGGGAAGAACGGATACGCAGTATTTT. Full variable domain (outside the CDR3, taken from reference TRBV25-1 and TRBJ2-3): EADIYQTPRYLVIGTGKKITLECSQTMGHDKMYWYQQDPGMELHLIHYSYGVNSTEKGDLSSESTVSRIRTEHFPLTLESARPSHTSQYLCASSDKGRTDTQYFGPGTRLTVL.